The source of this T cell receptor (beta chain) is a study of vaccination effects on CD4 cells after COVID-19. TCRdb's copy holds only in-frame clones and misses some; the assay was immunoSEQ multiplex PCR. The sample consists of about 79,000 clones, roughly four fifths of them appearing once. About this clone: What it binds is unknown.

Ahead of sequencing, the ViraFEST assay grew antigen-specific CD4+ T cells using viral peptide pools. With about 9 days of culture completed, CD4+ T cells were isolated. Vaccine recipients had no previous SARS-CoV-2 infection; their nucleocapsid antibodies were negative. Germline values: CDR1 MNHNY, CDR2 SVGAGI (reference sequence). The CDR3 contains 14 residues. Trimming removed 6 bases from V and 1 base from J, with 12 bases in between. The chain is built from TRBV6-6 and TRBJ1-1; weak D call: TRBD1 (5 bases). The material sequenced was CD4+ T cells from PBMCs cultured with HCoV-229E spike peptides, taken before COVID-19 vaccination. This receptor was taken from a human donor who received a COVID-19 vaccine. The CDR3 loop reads CASSLGGTNTEAFF. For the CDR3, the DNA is TGTGCCAGCAGCCTCGGAGGGACGAACACTGAAGCTTTCTTT.